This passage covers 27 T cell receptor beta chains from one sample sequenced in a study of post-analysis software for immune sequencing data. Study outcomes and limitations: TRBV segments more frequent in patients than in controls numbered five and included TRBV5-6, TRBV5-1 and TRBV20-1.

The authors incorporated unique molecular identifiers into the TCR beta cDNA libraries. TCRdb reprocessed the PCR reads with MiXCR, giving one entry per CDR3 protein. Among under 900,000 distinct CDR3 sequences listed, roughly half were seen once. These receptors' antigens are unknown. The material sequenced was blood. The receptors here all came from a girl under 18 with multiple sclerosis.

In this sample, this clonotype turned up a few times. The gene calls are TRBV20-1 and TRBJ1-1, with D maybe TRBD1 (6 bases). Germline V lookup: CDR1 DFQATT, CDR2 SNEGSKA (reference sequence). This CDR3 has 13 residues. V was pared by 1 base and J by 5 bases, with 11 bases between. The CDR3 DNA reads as TGCAGTGCTAGAGGGTCTAGGGGGACTGAAGCTTTCTTT. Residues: CSARGSRGTEAFF.

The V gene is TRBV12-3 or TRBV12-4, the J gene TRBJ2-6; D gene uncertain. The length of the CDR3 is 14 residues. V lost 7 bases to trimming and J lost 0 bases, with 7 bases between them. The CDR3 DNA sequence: TGTGCCAGCAAGATACGCTCTGGGGCCAACGTCCTGACTTTC. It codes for CASKIRSGANVLTF.

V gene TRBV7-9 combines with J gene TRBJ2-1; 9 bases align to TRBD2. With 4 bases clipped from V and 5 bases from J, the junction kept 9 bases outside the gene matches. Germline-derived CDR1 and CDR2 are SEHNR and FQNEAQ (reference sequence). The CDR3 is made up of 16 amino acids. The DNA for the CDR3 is TGTGCCAGCAGCTCGGTCCCTAGCGGGATGAACAATGAGCAGTTCTTC. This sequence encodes CASSSVPSGMNNEQFF.

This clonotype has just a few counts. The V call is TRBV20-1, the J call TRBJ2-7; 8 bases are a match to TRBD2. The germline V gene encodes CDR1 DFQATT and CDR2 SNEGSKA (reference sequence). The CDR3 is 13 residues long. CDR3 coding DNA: TGCAGCACTAGCACTAGCGGATGGGGGGAGCAGTACTTC. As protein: CSTSTSGWGEQYF.

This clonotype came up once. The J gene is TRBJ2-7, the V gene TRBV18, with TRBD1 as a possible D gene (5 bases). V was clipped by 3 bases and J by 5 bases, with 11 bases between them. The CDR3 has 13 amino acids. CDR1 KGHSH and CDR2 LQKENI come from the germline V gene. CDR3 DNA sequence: TGTGCCAGCTCACCGACAGCTTTGAACGAGCAGTACTTC. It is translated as CASSPTALNEQYF. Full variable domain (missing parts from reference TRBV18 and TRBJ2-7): NAGVMQNPRHLVRRRGQEARLRCSPMKGHSHVYWYRQLPEEGLKFMVYLQKENIIDESGMPKERFSAEFPKEGPSILRIQQVVRGDSAAYFCASSPTALNEQYFGPGTRLTVT.

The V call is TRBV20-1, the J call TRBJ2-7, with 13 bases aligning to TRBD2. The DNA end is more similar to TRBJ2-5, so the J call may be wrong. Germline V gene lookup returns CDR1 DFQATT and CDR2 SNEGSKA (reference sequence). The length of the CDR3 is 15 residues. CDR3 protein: CSAATSGGARETQYF. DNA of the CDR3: TGCAGTGCTGCTACTAGCGGGGGGGCCAGAGAGACCCAGTACTTC.

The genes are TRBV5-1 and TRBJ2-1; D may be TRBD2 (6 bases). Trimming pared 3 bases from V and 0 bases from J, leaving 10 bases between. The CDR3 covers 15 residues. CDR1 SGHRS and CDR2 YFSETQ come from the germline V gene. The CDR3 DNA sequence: TGCGCCAGCAGCTCCCAGACTAGCTCCTACAATGAGCAGTTCTTC. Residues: CASSSQTSSYNEQFF.

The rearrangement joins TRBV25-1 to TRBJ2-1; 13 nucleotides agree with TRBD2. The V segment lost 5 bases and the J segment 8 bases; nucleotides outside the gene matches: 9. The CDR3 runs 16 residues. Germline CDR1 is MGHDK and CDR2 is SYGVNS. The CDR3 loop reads CASSLTGTSGIHEQFF. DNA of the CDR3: TGTGCCAGCAGTCTCACCGGGACTAGCGGGATACATGAGCAGTTCTTC.

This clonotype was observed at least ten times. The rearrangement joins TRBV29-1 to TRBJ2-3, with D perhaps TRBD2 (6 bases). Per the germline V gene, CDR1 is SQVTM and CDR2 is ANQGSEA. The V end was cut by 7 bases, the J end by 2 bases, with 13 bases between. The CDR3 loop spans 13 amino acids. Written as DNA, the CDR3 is TGCAGCGCCACGGGACTTGCCACAGATACGCAGTATTTT. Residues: CSATGLATDTQYF.

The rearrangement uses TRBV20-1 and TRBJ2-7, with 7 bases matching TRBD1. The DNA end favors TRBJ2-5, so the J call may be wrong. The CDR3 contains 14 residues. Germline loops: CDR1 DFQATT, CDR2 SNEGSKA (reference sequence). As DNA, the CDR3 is TGCAGTGCTAGAACCGGGACAGCTCGCGAGACCCAGTACTTC. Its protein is CSARTGTARETQYF.

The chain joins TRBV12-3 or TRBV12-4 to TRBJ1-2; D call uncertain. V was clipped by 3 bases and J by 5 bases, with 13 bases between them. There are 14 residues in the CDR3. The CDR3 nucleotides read TGTGCCAGCAGTTTTGTTGGGCGTTCATATGGCTACACCTTC. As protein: CASSFVGRSYGYTF.

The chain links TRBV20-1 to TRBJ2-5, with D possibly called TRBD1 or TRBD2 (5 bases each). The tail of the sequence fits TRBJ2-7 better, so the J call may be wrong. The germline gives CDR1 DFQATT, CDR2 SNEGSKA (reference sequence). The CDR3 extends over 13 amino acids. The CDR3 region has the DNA TGCAGTGCTAGAGGGGACGGTAACTACGAGCAGTACTTC. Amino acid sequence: CSARGDGNYEQYF.

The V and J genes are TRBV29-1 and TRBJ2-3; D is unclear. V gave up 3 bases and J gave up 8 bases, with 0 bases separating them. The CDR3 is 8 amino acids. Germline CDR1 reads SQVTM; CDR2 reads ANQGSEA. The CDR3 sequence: CSVDTQYF. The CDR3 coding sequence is TGCAGCGTTGATACGCAGTATTTT.

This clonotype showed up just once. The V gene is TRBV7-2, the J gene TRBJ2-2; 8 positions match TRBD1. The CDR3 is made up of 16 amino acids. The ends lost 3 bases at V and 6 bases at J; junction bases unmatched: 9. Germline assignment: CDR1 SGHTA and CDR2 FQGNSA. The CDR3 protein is CASSFKGQGAAGELFF. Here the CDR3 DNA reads TGTGCCAGCAGCTTTAAAGGGCAGGGGGCGGCCGGGGAGCTGTTTTTT.

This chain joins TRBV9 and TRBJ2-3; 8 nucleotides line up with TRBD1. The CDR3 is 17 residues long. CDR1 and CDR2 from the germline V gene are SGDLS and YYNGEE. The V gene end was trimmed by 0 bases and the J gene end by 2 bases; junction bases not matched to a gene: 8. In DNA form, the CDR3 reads TGTGCCAGCAGCGTAGACGGACAGGGAGTTCCCACAGATACGCAGTATTTT. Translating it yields CASSVDGQGVPTDTQYF.

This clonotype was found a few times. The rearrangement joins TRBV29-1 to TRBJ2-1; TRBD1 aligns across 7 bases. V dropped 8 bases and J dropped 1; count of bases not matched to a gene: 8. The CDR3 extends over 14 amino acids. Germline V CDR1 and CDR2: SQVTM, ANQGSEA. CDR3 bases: TGCAGCTACCCACACAGGGGATCCTACAATGAGCAGTTCTTC. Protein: CSYPHRGSYNEQFF.

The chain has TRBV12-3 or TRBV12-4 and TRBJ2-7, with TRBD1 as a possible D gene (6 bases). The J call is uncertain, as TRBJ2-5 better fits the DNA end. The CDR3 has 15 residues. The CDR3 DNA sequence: TGTGCCAGCAGTTTTTCGTTAAGGGGGCAAGAGACCCAGTACTTC. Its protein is CASSFSLRGQETQYF.

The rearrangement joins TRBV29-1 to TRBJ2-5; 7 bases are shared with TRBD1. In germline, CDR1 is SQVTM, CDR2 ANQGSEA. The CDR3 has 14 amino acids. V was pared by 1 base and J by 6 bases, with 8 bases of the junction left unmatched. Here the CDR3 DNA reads TGCAGCGTTGAAGCACGACAGGGTAGACAGACCCAGTACTTC. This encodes CSVEARQGRQTQYF.

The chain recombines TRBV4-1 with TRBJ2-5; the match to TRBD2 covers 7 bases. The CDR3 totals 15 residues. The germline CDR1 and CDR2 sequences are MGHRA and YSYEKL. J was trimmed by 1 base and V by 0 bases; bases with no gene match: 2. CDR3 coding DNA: TGCGCCAGCAGCCAAGAGAAGCGGGGCCAAGAGACCCAGTACTTC. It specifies CASSQEKRGQETQYF.

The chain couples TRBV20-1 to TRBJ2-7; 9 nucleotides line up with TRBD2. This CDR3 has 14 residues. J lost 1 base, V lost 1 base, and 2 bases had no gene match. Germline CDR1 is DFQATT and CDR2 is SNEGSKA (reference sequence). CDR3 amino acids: CSARVAGVSYEQYF. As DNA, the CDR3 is TGCAGTGCTAGAGTAGCGGGAGTGTCCTACGAGCAGTACTTC.

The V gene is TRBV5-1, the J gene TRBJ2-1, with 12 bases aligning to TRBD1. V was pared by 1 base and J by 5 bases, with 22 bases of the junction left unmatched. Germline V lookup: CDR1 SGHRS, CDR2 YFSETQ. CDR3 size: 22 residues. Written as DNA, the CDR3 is TGCGCCAGCAGCTTGAGTCTTTTGGGGACAGGGGGCGCCCCTCCAAATGACAATGAGCAGTTCTTC. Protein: CASSLSLLGTGGAPPNDNEQFF.

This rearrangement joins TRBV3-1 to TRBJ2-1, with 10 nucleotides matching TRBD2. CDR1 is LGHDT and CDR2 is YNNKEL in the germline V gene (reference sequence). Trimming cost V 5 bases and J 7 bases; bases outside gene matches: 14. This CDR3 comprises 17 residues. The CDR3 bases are TGTGCCAGCAGCTCACGGCGGACTAGCGGAAACGGGAATGAGCAGTTCTTC. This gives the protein CASSSRRTSGNGNEQFF.

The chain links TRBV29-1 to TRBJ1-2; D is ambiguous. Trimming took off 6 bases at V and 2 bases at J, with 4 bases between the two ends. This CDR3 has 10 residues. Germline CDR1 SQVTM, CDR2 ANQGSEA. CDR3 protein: CSVGNYGYTF. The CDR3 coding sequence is TGCAGCGTGGGCAACTATGGCTACACCTTC.

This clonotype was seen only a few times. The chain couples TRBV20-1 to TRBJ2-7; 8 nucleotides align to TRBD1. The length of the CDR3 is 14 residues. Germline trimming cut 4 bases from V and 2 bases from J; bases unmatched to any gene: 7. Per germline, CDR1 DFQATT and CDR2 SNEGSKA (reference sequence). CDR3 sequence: CSATVDRAAYEQYF. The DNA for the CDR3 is TGCAGTGCTACAGTGGACAGGGCGGCCTACGAGCAGTACTTC.

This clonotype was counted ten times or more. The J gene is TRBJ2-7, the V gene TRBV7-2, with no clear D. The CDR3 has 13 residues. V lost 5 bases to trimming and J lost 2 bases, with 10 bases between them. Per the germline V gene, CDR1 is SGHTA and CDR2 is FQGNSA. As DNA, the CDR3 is TGTGCCAGCAGCCTAGACCCTCCCTACGAGCAGTACTTC. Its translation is CASSLDPPYEQYF.

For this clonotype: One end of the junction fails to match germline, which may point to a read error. CDR3 sequence reads: CAGSLKAGGTYEQYF. The CDR3 coding sequence is TGCGCCGGCAGCTTGAAGGCAGGGGGAACCTACGAGCAGTACTTC. The chain combines TRBV5-1 with TRBJ2-7, with TRBD1 identical over 7 bases. The CDR3 runs to 15 residues. From germline, CDR1 is SGHRS and CDR2 YFSETQ.

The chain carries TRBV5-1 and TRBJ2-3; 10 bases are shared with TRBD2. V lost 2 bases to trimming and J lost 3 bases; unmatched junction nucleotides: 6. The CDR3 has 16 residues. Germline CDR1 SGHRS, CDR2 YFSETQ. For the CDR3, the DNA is TGCGCCAGCAGCTTTGGCTCTAGCGGGGGTACAGATACGCAGTATTTT. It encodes CASSFGSSGGTDTQYF.